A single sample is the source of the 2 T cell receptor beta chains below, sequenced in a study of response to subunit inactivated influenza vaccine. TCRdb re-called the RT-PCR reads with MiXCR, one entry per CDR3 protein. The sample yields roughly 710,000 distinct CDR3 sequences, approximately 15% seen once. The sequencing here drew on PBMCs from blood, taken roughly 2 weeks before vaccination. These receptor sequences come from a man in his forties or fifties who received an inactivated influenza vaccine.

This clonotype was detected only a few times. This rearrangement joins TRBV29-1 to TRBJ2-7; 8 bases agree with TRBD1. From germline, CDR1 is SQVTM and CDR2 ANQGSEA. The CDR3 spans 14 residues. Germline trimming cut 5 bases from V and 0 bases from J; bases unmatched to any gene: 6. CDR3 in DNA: TGCAGCGTTACAGGGACAGGTACCTCCTACGAGCAGTACTTC. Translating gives CSVTGTGTSYEQYF.

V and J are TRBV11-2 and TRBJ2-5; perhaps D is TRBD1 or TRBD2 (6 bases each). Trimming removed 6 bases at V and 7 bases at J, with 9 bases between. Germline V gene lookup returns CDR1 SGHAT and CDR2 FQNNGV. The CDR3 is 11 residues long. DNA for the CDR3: TGTGCCAGCAGTAAGGGGGGGACCCAGTACTTC. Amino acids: CASSKGGTQYF.